This section outlines one T cell receptor (beta chain) sequence together with its context. The sample holds many counts of this clonotype. Its antigen is unknown. Base qualities were left out, and no much larger clone turns up one base away. The germline V and J ends show losses of 9 bases and 5 bases respectively, and no gene match explains 7 bases of the junction. From the cysteine up to the phenylalanine, the CDR3 has a length of 13 residues. Only the CDR3 portion is preserved as DNA: 39 bases, with reading frame beginning at the first base. Taken from the germline V gene, the CDR1 and CDR2 loops are LGHNA and YSLEER. This was a case-control study nested in a cohort of healthcare workers in London, UK, who had nasopharyngeal swab PCR tests and blood samples taken every week. Healthcare workers were recruited during the week of the UK lockdown, between 23 and 31 March 2020, and followed weekly for up to roughly 15 weeks.

This entry is derived from a study of early T cells in non-severe SARS-CoV-2 infection (dated by TCRdb to the early 2020s). General notes on the study: Bulk RNA from unsorted whole blood was used for TCR sequencing, so alpha and beta chains could not be paired.

The receptor library was made with 5' RACE. This sample was sequenced with a NextSeq 500. The TCR library protocol attached unique molecular identifiers to individual cDNA molecules to correct for sequencing error and PCR bias. Sequencing covered both TCR alpha and beta chains, and within each sample the abundances of alpha and beta sequences were tightly co-correlated. The paper's data handling went like this. Decombinator V4 was used to perform V gene, J gene and CDR3 annotation of TCR sequences. TCRs were defined as expanded if a significant change between any two time points was detected under a Poisson model with p below 0.0001. Abundances of TCRs were expressed as counts per million after normalisation to the total number of TCRs sequenced in each sample. TRAV1-2 paired with TRAJ12, TRAJ20 or TRAJ33 defined MAIT TCRs, while TRAV10 paired with TRAJ18 defined iNKT TCRs. VDJdb, accessed 1 November 2021, was searched for CMV, EBV and SARS-CoV-2 annotated TCRs, with TCRs annotated for multiple antigens excluded. Starting from the raw public reads, TCRdb applied fastp trimming at Q25, assembled clones with MiXCR and retained in-frame beta chains. Duplicate CDR3 protein sequences are folded into a single record with the most common DNA and genes. In this record, the V and J calls reflect TCRdb's handling and not the investigators' own analysis. Present in this sample are approximately 39,000 distinct CDR3 sequences, 9.9% of which were seen just once. More than 10% of the sample belongs to the ten largest clones.

Broader findings and caveats from the paper: VDJdb matching was skewed toward anti-spike CD8 responses and likely underestimated virus-specific expansions by missing private and CD4 specificities.

Sequenced: whole blood. The rearrangement combines TRBV4-3 with TRBJ1-5, and TRBD1 matches 7 of the central bases. This TCR came from an adult who was a healthcare worker with PCR-confirmed SARS-CoV-2 infection or an uninfected control (not recorded which). The nucleotide sequence is TGCGCCAGTTCGACAGGGATGGATCAGCCCCAGCATTTT. Its amino acids are CASSTGMDQPQHF.